This T cell receptor (beta chain) was sequenced during a study of T cell clonality in common variable immunodeficiency (dated by TCRdb to about 2015). For sequencing, equivalent amounts of genomic DNA were input from CVID and control samples. For every sample, a 60 bp segment covering the rearranged TCRbeta CDR3 region was amplified and then sequenced. The immunoSEQ assay, a bias-corrected multiplex PCR combined with high-throughput sequencing, was used to amplify TCRbeta. In the source study's methods: Every unique nucleotide sequence was considered a clone and was annotated with V, D and J genes, copy number and frequency. Sequences were labeled productive if in frame, and non-productive if out of frame or containing stop codons. Clonality was calculated from Shannon's entropy as previously described. The predicted amino acid sequences of productive clones were used to derive mean CDR3 Kyte-Doolittle hydropathy. Using the R hclust function, scaled V gene usage was clustered hierarchically with Manhattan distance and complete linkage. Clone sharing by CDR3 amino acid sequence was assessed by resampling 12 repertoires per group over 100 rounds. The repertoires were screened for around 70 published EBV-specific TCRbeta sequences and roughly 250 published CMV-specific TCRbeta sequences. Two CVID samples that yielded fewer than 10,000 sequences were excluded from the analysis, so 40 to 50 CVID repertoires were retained. TCRdb's version of the immuneACCESS table is confined to in-frame rearrangements and falls short of the full clone set. An unresolved V gene accounts for under half of the shortfall where checked; the remainder is of unknown origin. The V and J calls and clone size are taken from that table; D and trimming were inferred from the DNA. The table shows roughly 48,000 clones here, with no singletons. The ten most abundant clones make up around 3.2% of the sample.

The germline V gene (reference sequence) specifies SGHNT as CDR1 and YYREEE as CDR2. V ends up 2 bases short and J 8 bases short, with an unmatched junction base count of 3. From its cysteine to its phenylalanine, the CDR3 spans 15 amino acids. Sequencing covers 36 bases of the CDR3, shown here with the frame starting at base 1. Predominantly Caucasian heritage was noted among both the CVID patients and the healthy controls. Heparinized peripheral whole blood samples of about 5 to 8 ml were collected from each donor. Genomic DNA from adults with common variable immune deficiency (CVID) and from healthy adult controls was the source for sequencing TCRbeta CDR3 repertoires. There were approximately 22 healthy adult volunteers in the control group (roughly twelve female and 10 male), ranging in age from 23 to 66 years, with a mean age of roughly 32. Diluted blood was density-centrifuged over Hypaque 1077 or Ficoll-Paque to isolate peripheral blood mononuclear cells. Genomic DNA was obtained from unsorted mononuclear cells through either Qiagen column purification or a centrifugation-based method.

This clone was found many times. Which antigen it targets is not known. The CDR3 extends 3 residues past the end of the read, so its final part is completed from the germline J gene. What the study reported, not specific to this receptor: Fewer deletions and N-nucleotide insertions were reportedly observed in CVID TCRbeta sequences, and highly modified clones with 13 or more V deletions were reportedly absent from CVID TCRbeta sequences. According to the authors, finding the cause of the higher clonality in CVID would require sequencing the repertoires of T cell subpopulations. CVID subjects shared fewer TCRbeta clones with each other than healthy controls did (p < 0.0001). TCRbeta clonality was higher in CVID subjects than in healthy controls (t-test p = 0.018), and the increase was most characteristic of about a third of subjects. Even though DNA input was equal, the average per sample came to about 81,820 unique sequences for controls compared with around 32,000 for CVID samples. Patient heterogeneity within the CVID cohort put limits on correlating repertoire features with clinical complications.

The rearranged chain carries TRBV5-4 and TRBJ2-4; the junction holds 14 bases that match TRBD2. The receptor comes from a person aged 18-69 years in good health. What was sequenced was peripheral blood mononuclear cells. The CDR3 bases that were read are TGTGCCAGCAGCTTTGAGACTAGCGGGAGGGACATT. Translation gives CASSFETSGRDI. From start to end, the CDR3 is CASSFETSGRDIQYF.